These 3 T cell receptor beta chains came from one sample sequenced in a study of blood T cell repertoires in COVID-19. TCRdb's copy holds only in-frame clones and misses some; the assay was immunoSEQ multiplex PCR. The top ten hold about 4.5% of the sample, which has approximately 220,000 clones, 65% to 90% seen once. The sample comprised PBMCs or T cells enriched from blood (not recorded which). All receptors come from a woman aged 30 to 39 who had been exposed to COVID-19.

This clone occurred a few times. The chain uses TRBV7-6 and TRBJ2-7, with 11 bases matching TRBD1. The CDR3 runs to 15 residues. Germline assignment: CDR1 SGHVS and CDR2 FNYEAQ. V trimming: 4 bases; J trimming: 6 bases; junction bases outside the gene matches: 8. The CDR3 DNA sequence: TGTGCCAGCAGCTGGACAGGGGGCGCGCCGGGCGAGCAGTACTTC. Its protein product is CASSWTGGAPGEQYF.

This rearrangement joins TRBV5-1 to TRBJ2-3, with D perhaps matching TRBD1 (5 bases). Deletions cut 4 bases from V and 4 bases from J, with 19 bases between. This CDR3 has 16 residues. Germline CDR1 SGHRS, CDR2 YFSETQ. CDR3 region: CASSRQGRGDADTQYF. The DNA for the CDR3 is TGCGCCAGCAGCCGGCAGGGAAGGGGTGATGCAGATACGCAGTATTTT.

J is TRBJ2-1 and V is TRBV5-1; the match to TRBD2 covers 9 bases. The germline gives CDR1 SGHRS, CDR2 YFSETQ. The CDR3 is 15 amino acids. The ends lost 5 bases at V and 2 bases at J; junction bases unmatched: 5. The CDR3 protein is CASRARGGAYNEQFF. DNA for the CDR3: TGCGCCAGCAGGGCCCGCGGGGGGGCCTACAATGAGCAGTTCTTC.